This is a list of T cell receptor beta chains from one sample in a study of OX40 agonist ivuxolimab in advanced cancers. Clones were sequenced by immunoSEQ multiplex PCR, and TCRdb holds only the in-frame ones, with some missing. The sample yields almost 85,000 clones, over 85% seen once. Material: CD4+ or CD8+ T cells sorted from blood, obtained in a trial of the OX40 agonist ivuxolimab. The receptors were gathered from an adult with an advanced solid tumor such as melanoma, head and neck, liver or kidney cancer. The conserved cysteine and the conserved F or W are not part of the CDR3 here. The D gene is left open where the match is weak.

d_gene	v_gene	j_gene	CDR3aa
-	TRBV7-8	TRBJ1-5	ASSEIWGEQPQH
-	TRBV6-5	TRBJ1-1	ASIRLQGMNTEAF
-	TRBV4-1	TRBJ2-3	ASSHPAAVSTDTQY
-	TRBV7-8	TRBJ2-5	ASSFQRFQETQY
-	TRBV28	TRBJ1-4	ASSFLSRHPNEKLF
TRBD1	TRBV29-1	TRBJ1-2	SGTGTGTDGYT
-	TRBV6-5	TRBJ1-5	ASSSLGRRNQPQH
TRBD2	TRBV9	TRBJ2-2	ASHPGLAALPNTGELF
-	TRBV7-9	TRBJ2-5	ASSLIPQETQY
-	TRBV5-5	TRBJ2-7	ASSPTRGSLYEQY
-	TRBV7-3	TRBJ2-1	ASSLLGAYNEQF
-	TRBV2	TRBJ2-3	ASSEPPGNTDTQY
-	TRBV27	TRBJ2-7	ASSPGTFYEQY
-	TRBV13	TRBJ2-7	ASNGGGTGSSYEQY
-	TRBV30	TRBJ2-1	AWSLNRGASVVDEQF
-	TRBV9	TRBJ2-2	ASSERPGTFTGELF
TRBD2	TRBV27	TRBJ2-7	ASSSGTHPGLAGGHPYEQY
TRBD1	TRBV7-9	TRBJ2-3	ASSRTGSGTDTQY
-	TRBV25-1	TRBJ2-1	ASSDPDRIEQF
-	TRBV5-4	TRBJ2-1	ASSSIYNEQF
-	TRBV5-1	TRBJ2-7	ASSPVGGWDEQY
TRBD1	TRBV19	TRBJ2-7	ASSARRGQSSYEQY
-	TRBV7-3	TRBJ2-1	ASSLNPYDNEQF
-	TRBV7-2	TRBJ2-7	ASSASYEQY
-	TRBV4-3	TRBJ1-5	ASSSTWGGNQPQH
-	TRBV19	TRBJ1-4	ASTTDRRSEKLF
-	TRBV27	TRBJ1-2	ASSPPAGTYGYT
-	TRBV19	TRBJ2-7	ASSIQYGYHEQY
TRBD2	TRBV6-5	TRBJ2-1	ASSSAGTSGINEQF
-	TRBV18	TRBJ1-1	ASSPPGNTEAF
TRBD2	TRBV13	TRBJ2-7	ASSPRLAGDYEQY
-	TRBV7-8	TRBJ1-1	ASSLGNEAF
-	TRBV11-2	TRBJ1-1	ASSAGYTAEAF
-	TRBV5-8	TRBJ2-7	ASSLEYRHYEQY
TRBD1	TRBV4-1	TRBJ2-7	ASSQDRGSGGYEQY
-	TRBV7-9	TRBJ2-7	ASSLGRESYEQY
-	TRBV5-8	TRBJ1-2	ASSAGGGYT
-	TRBV4-1	TRBJ2-7	ASSQGWRGTSYEQY
TRBD1	TRBV4-3	TRBJ1-5	ASSQDRGVGQPQH
-	TRBV7-3	TRBJ2-1	ASSPGRSSYNEQF
-	TRBV5-5	TRBJ1-2	ASSPAGDMDYGYT
-	TRBV10-2	TRBJ2-1	ASSEEGLAADNEQF
-	TRBV30	TRBJ2-5	AWAISGMGLYETQY
TRBD2	TRBV7-9	TRBJ2-7	ASSPGTSGRDEQY
TRBD1	TRBV4-2	TRBJ1-3	ASSPLGQGSNPGNTIY
TRBD2	TRBV30	TRBJ2-3	AWSRGTSGGERPEVYTDTQY